This TCR beta chain was obtained from a study of PD-L1 blockade in urothelial cancer. For the study at large: The patients' atezolizumab therapy, 1,200 mg intravenously every 3 weeks, started in the mid-2010s.

V was pared by 2 bases and J by 3 bases, with 10 bases between. Per the germline V gene, CDR1 is MNHEY and CDR2 is SMNVEV (reference sequence). The CDR3 is 14 amino acids. TCRdb keeps only in-frame clones here, not all; method: immunoSEQ multiplex PCR. Of some 32,000 clones in the sample, 75% to 85% were seen once. The sequenced sample was PBMCs, obtained around atezolizumab (anti-PD-L1) treatment. The source is a man aged 55 to 70 with urothelial cancer. The chain combines TRBV27 with TRBJ1-2, with unresolved D. In DNA form, the CDR3 reads TGTGCCAGCAGTTTACAACCGACTTACTATGGCTACACCTTC. The encoded protein is CASSLQPTYYGYTF.